The text below deals with one T cell receptor (beta chain). There is no known antigen for this receptor. Nothing much larger sits one base from this clone, and base qualities are not available. The donors were roughly 39 Caucasian individuals from Russia, aged roughly 6 to 90 years, who were systemically healthy. Each donor gave ten milliliters of peripheral blood, collected into EDTA-treated Vacutainer tubes. Ficoll-Paque density-gradient centrifugation was used to isolate PBMCs, with at least 6 million obtained per sample. Trizol reagent was used to extract total RNA from the PBMCs, yielding at least 6 micrograms per sample. Naive CD45RAhigh/CD27high T cell percentages were measured by flow cytometry on a PBMC aliquot from every donor. The library was built by means of 5' RACE. Data came from an Illumina HiSeq 2500. A second PCR of about 6 to 12 cycles was run with a J-beta primer mix and a sample-barcoded 5' primer. A template-switch 5' adaptor carrying 12 random nucleotides introduced a unique molecular identifier onto each TCR beta cDNA molecule. Each sample yielded at least 2.5 million CDR3-containing paired-end reads. First-strand cDNA was synthesized from all RNA with the Mint cDNA synthesis kit, primed by a TRBC-specific oligonucleotide. Following uracil-DNA glycosylase treatment, a first 18-cycle PCR with universal primers M1SS and BC2_uni_R was performed on all cDNA. Per the source publication's procedure: Each sample was normalized by randomly selecting 1 million high-quality reads, each carrying a distinct molecular identifier. Reads with shared molecular identifiers were discarded instead of being binned into consensus sequences. MiTCR, run with a Q25 quality threshold and the strictest error-elimination algorithm, handled CDR3 identification, clonotype clustering and error correction. A nonparametric unseen species model with Euler transformation was used to estimate a lower bound on total TCR beta diversity. TCRdb redid the processing of the public reads, applying fastp at Q25 and MiXCR, and retained in-frame beta chains. Rows are combined by CDR3 protein, so each entry shows the most common genes and DNA. The V and J calls follow TCRdb's processing rather than the paper's. The sample table holds about 800,000 distinct CDR3 sequences, of which 20% to 25% were seen once. Together, the top ten hold more than 3% of the sample.

The entry originates in a study of blood T cells in healthy people across ages (dated by TCRdb to the mid-2010s). In terms of the full investigation: Template switching captured roughly one uniquely barcoded TCR beta cDNA molecule per two T cells in model experiments. Using deep sequencing normalized with unique cDNA molecular identifiers, the study measured how TCR beta repertoire diversity changes with age. Donors were grouped into four age groups: young (average roughly 17 years), middle-aged (about 40), aged (about 60) and long-lived (approximately 75). The study analyzed two additional independent replicas of 1 million unique cDNA reads from the same blood draw for two donors, one aged 18 to 30 and one aged 80 or older.

Study-level results and caveats: Bulk unsorted PBMC profiling prevented conclusive comparison of naive and antigen-experienced compartments. There was a strong correlation between observed TCR beta diversity and the percentage of naive T cells measured by flow cytometry. Total diversity estimates from one million sequenced T cells were considered lower bounds and underestimates. Because donor CMV infection status was unknown, age-related changes in expanded clonotypes were potentially confounded. Compared with the aged group, more naive CD4+ T cells, fewer expanded clones and increased TCR diversity were shown by the long-lived group, suggesting age selection. Observed TCR beta diversity per million T cells fell roughly linearly with age, and a significant reduction was already apparent by age approximately 41.

Sequences DFQATT (CDR1) and SNEGSKA (CDR2) are obtained from the germline V gene (reference sequence). The CDR3 runs 17 amino acids, cysteine and phenylalanine included. This entry keeps only the CDR3 DNA: 51 bases, framed from base 1. Clipping removes 3 bases from V and 2 bases from J, with 10 as the unmatched junction base count. The sample also formed part of further work on T cells of mothers and their children. The second study reports: Donors were nine systemically healthy Caucasian individuals: three mothers and their six children. cDNA synthesis consumed the entire amount of extracted RNA, loaded at around 1.4 ug RNA in each 15 ul reaction. Sample barcodes and 2-4 random nucleotides were added via the M1S primer in the second PCR. More than 9 million TCR beta CDR3 reads were obtained from each mother, and some 3.2 million reads were obtained from each child. In both related and unrelated pairs, thymic selection shapes the output of TCR recombination in a similar way, with inherited differences having only a minor effect. Normalized repertoire overlap in related mother-child pairs was always slightly higher than in unrelated mother-child pairs, but the difference was never significant. No persistent microchimeric T cell clones were found, with a detection sensitivity of roughly 100 clones per million clonotypes. In the study, deep NGS was used to compare the TCR beta repertoires of mothers and children, and features distinguishing related mother-child pairs from unrelated individuals were sought. The mean age was approximately 41 +/- 4 years for the mothers and about 10 +/- 4 years for the children. After adapter ligation with NEBNext reagents, the libraries were sequenced on Illumina HiSeq 2000 with 100+100 nt paired-end reads. To avoid cross-contamination, the mother libraries and the child libraries were prepared a month apart and sequenced in separate runs. Between roughly 500,000 and 2,300,000 distinct TCR beta clonotypes were identified per donor. Naive TCR beta clonotypes were estimated from low-frequency clonotypes matched to each donor's FACS-determined naive share, without sorting.

The specimen was blood. This receptor chain uses TRBV20-1 and TRBJ2-5, with 12 bases aligning to TRBD2. The TCR was taken from a boy younger than 18 in good health. The CDR3 here reads CSARRFTSGGTQETQYF. Here is the DNA: TGCAGTGCTAGGAGGTTTACTAGCGGGGGGACACAAGAGACCCAGTACTTC.